This T cell receptor (beta chain) was captured by sequencing in a study of memory CD4+ T cells and cytomegalovirus serostatus. Overall study results and limits: The CMV-associated TCR signature appears largely within the CD4+ memory repertoire. Repertoires predicted CMV serostatus with median bootstrapped AUC of 0.95.

The sort gate was single viable CD3+CD4+CD8-CD45RO+ cells for memory CD4+ T cells. Positive selection with CD4 microbeads enriched total CD4+ T cells. Per germline, CDR1 LNHDA and CDR2 SQIVND (reference sequence). The CDR3 length is 13 residues. The germline V and J ends were trimmed by 6 bases and 6 bases, with 13 bases remaining between them. About this clone itself: Its antigen is currently unknown.

TCRdb's copy holds only in-frame clones and misses some; the assay was immunoSEQ multiplex PCR. The data contain about 50,000 clones, about 79% of them singletons. What was sequenced was memory CD4+ T cells from blood. V usage is TRBV19 and J usage is TRBJ2-3, with D possibly being TRBD2 (6 bases). This clonotype was sampled from an adult in good health and CMV-seronegative. CDR3 amino acids: CASSISRGDTQYF. The DNA for the CDR3 is TGTGCCAGTAGCATAAGTCGGGGGGATACGCAGTATTTT. The whole variable domain, filled in from reference TRBV19 and TRBJ2-3, reads DGGITQSPKYLFRKEGQNVTLSCEQNLNHDAMYWYRQDPGQGLRLIYYSQIVNDFQKGDIAEGYSVSREKKESFPLTVTSAQKNPTAFYLCASSISRGDTQYFGPGTRLTVL.